Shown below are 13 T cell receptor beta chains from a single sample sequenced in a study of PD-L1 blockade in urothelial cancer. Assay: immunoSEQ multiplex PCR; the TCRdb copy retains only in-frame clones and omits some. The table lists some 80,000 clones, 87% of them singletons. Sample: PBMCs, taken around atezolizumab (anti-PD-L1) treatment. These receptors were collected from a woman aged 70-85 years with urothelial cancer.

The chain combines TRBV2 with TRBJ1-2; TRBD1 might be the D (5 bases). Trimming cost V 2 bases and J 4 bases, with 8 bases left between them. Germline V gene sequence: CDR1 SNHLY, CDR2 FYNNEI. This CDR3 has 13 amino acids. In nucleotides, the CDR3 is TGTGCCAGCAGTGAACAGGGAGGCTATGGCTACACCTTC. As protein: CASSEQGGYGYTF.

The genes are TRBV9 and TRBJ2-3, with TRBD1 as a possible D gene (6 bases). The CDR3 covers 14 residues. Germline V gene lookup returns CDR1 SGDLS and CDR2 YYNGEE. The V gene lost 3 bases and the J gene lost 3 bases, with 11 bases spanning the gap. CDR3 DNA sequence: TGTGCCAGCAGCGGGTCACAGGGAACAGATACGCAGTATTTT. Translation gives CASSGSQGTDTQYF.

This sequence joins TRBV7-3 and TRBJ1-1; 8 bases line up with TRBD1. CDR3 length equals 14 residues. Germline CDR1 reads SGHTA; CDR2 reads FQGTGA. Trimming removed 5 bases from V and 5 bases from J; junction bases left unmatched: 7. CDR3 bases: TGTGCCAGCAGCCCCGACAGGGGAGGGACTGAAGCTTTCTTT. This encodes CASSPDRGGTEAFF.

V gene TRBV18 combines with J gene TRBJ1-5; 9 nucleotides agree with TRBD1. V lost 3 bases, J lost 5 bases, and 8 bases stayed unmatched. Germline-derived CDR1 and CDR2 are KGHSH and LQKENI. CDR3 length equals 16 residues. CDR3 coding DNA: TGTGCCAGCTCACCTGTGGACAGGGGTATCGATCAGCCCCAGCATTTT. Amino acids: CASSPVDRGIDQPQHF.

The V and J genes are TRBV6-1 and TRBJ1-6; perhaps TRBD1 as D (6 bases). The V gene lost 6 bases and the J gene lost 9 bases, with 12 bases spanning the gap. This CDR3 spans 13 amino acids. The V gene's germline CDR1 is MNHNS and CDR2 SASEGT. The CDR3 nucleotides read TGTGCCAGCAGGGACGGACAGTTTTCACCCCTCCACTTT. Protein: CASRDGQFSPLHF.

This clone appeared a single time. The rearrangement links TRBV9 to TRBJ2-2, with 8 bases lining up with TRBD2. The CDR3 is 19 amino acids. CDR1 SGDLS and CDR2 YYNGEE come from the germline V gene. V shed 0 bases and J 1 base; nucleotides not matched to a gene: 11. The chain's CDR3 is CASSVAGREAGRNTGELFF. Here the CDR3 DNA reads TGTGCCAGCAGCGTAGCTGGGCGGGAGGCAGGCCGGAACACCGGGGAGCTGTTTTTT.

The chain is built from TRBV11-2 and TRBJ2-7, with D maybe TRBD1 (6 bases). Germline CDR1 is SGHAT and CDR2 is FQNNGV. Trimming shortened V by 5 bases and J by 2 bases, and 13 bases separated the two germline ends. The CDR3 consists of 14 residues. DNA for the CDR3: TGTGCCAGCAGCCAAGACAGGATGACCTACGAGCAGTACTTC. Its protein product is CASSQDRMTYEQYF.

The V gene is TRBV29-1, the J gene TRBJ2-2; 7 positions agree with TRBD1. The germline CDR1 and CDR2 sequences are SQVTM and ANQGSEA. CDR3 length: 13 amino acids. J gave up 8 bases and V 3 bases, and 6 bases lay outside the gene matches. CDR3 in DNA: TGCAGCGTTGAGGGACAGCCCGTAGGGGAGCTGTTTTTT. It yields the protein CSVEGQPVGELFF.

V gene TRBV6-1 combines with J gene TRBJ2-1, with 7 positions matching TRBD2. Unmatched junction bases numbered 3, after V lost 3 bases and J lost 4 bases. CDR3 length: 14 amino acids. Germline V CDR1 and CDR2: MNHNS, SASEGT. CDR3 coding DNA: TGTGCCAGCAGTGATAGCGGGCCTTACAATGAGCAGTTCTTC. Translating gives CASSDSGPYNEQFF.

The chain has TRBV27 and TRBJ2-3; D is uncertain. The germline CDR1 and CDR2 sequences are MNHEY and SMNVEV (reference sequence). The CDR3 covers 13 residues. The germline V and J ends were trimmed by 2 bases and 4 bases, with 7 bases remaining between them. CDR3 in DNA: TGTGCCAGCAGTTTAGCCCGCGCAGATACGCAGTATTTT. It yields the protein CASSLARADTQYF.

J is TRBJ2-5 and V is TRBV5-1; 9 bases are shared with TRBD1. From germline, CDR1 is SGHRS and CDR2 YFSETQ. V gave up 2 bases and J gave up 3 bases; unmatched junction bases: 2. This CDR3 region has 14 residues. The CDR3: CASSFWDREETQYF. The CDR3, as DNA: TGCGCCAGCAGCTTTTGGGACAGGGAAGAGACCCAGTACTTC.

The rearrangement uses TRBV6-5 and TRBJ2-7; TRBD1 might be the D (5 bases). CDR1 is MNHEY, CDR2 SVGAGI, per germline. This CDR3 is 15 amino acids long. Trimming removed 8 bases from V and 5 bases from J, with 22 bases in between. In DNA form, the CDR3 reads TGTGCCAGCCGGCGCTCTGCGGTTGCAGGGCACGAGCAGTACTTC. Amino acids: CASRRSAVAGHEQYF.

For the CDR3, the DNA is TGTGCCAGCAGCTTAGCAACAGGGGGATTTAGAGAGACCCAGTACTTC. Translating it yields CASSLATGGFRETQYF. V and J are TRBV7-9 and TRBJ2-5; 8 nucleotides match TRBD1. Germline V gene data show CDR1 as SEHNR and CDR2 as FQNEAQ (reference sequence). The CDR3 consists of 16 residues. V dropped 0 bases and J dropped 4; count of bases not matched to a gene: 7.